This T cell receptor beta chain came from a study of identical twins. This CDR3 spans 14 amino acids. Germline-derived CDR1 and CDR2 are SEHNR and FQNEAQ (reference sequence). Trimming removed 2 bases from V and 3 bases from J; junction bases left unmatched: 3. Regarding the study as a whole: The degree of excess twin sharing was weaker in beta out-of-frame sequences. Carriage of fewer insertions was seen in abundant cord blood beta clonotypes, whereas memory repertoires showed none.

A remark on this clonotype: Its antigen is currently unknown.

Healthy Caucasians were all of the donors. It was template switching that added a universal primer site, and there were unique molecular identifiers on the cDNA. TCRdb analysed the 5' RACE reads with MiXCR anew, one entry per CDR3 protein. The sample shows 250,000 to 300,000 distinct CDR3 sequences, over 8.5% of them seen only once. The same data also contributed to another study, on yellow fever vaccine responses in identical twins.

Sequenced sample: CD8+ T cells sorted from blood. The origin of this receptor is a young woman in good health. The V call is TRBV7-9, the J call TRBJ2-7; 8 nucleotides match TRBD1. CDR3 nucleotide sequence: TGTGCCAGCAGCTTACAGGGGGCTAACTACGAGCAGTACTTC. Residues: CASSLQGANYEQYF.